This TCR beta chain was profiled in a study of technical replicates of blood from several donors. Assay: immunoSEQ multiplex PCR; the TCRdb copy retains only in-frame clones and omits some. The data contain about 70,000 clones, roughly 96% of them singletons. The CDR3 extends over 14 amino acids. Deletions cut 3 bases from V and 7 bases from J, with 15 bases between. Germline assignment: CDR1 WNHNN and CDR2 SYGVQD (reference sequence). The chain is built from TRBV10-1 and TRBJ2-5, with D perhaps TRBD2 (6 bases). The sequencing sample was made of T cells isolated from PBMCs. The sequence was collected from a human donor in good health. The CDR3 DNA follows: TGCGCCAGCAGTGATCTTGGGATGGGAGGGACCCAGTACTTC. Translating it yields CASSDLGMGGTQYF.